These 17 T cell receptor beta chains share one sample of origin, sequenced in a study of T cell repertoires in cytomegalovirus infection. These receptors lack a known antigen. One entry per CDR3 protein, called by TCRdb with MiXCR from the reads. This repertoire shows tens of thousands of distinct CDR3 sequences, around 20% found once; its top ten account for 60% to 75%. The sequencing here drew on CD8+ T cells from cultured PBMCs, taken from culture after CMV antigen stimulation. The receptors were sampled from a human donor in good health (CMV status not recorded). Some clones in this sample may be carry-over from other donors' samples.

The chain recombines TRBV4-1 with TRBJ1-6, with D maybe TRBD1 (6 bases). The germline V and J ends were trimmed by 4 bases and 10 bases, with 11 bases remaining between them. This CDR3 region has 13 residues. Germline CDR1 MGHRA, CDR2 YSYEKL. The CDR3 region is CASSLPGESPLHF. CDR3 nucleotides: TGCGCCAGCAGCCTGCCAGGGGAATCACCCCTCCACTTT.

This chain connects TRBV6-1 to TRBJ1-1; a weak D match, TRBD1 (5 bases). V gave up 1 base and J gave up 0 bases, with 21 bases separating them. CDR1 is MNHNS, CDR2 SASEGT, per germline. This CDR3 comprises 19 residues. The CDR3 reads CASSEVNFGTARMNTEAFF. Here the CDR3 DNA reads TGTGCCAGCAGTGAAGTGAATTTCGGGACCGCCCGGATGAACACTGAAGCTTTCTTT.

This clonotype was recorded at least ten times. This sequence joins TRBV7-2 and TRBJ2-7; TRBD1 aligns across 9 bases. J lost 1 base, V lost 2 bases, and 3 bases had no gene match. The CDR3 length is 15 residues. Per germline, CDR1 SGHTA and CDR2 FQGNSA. DNA for the CDR3: TGTGCCAGCAGCTTACCGGGACAGGGATCCTACGAGCAGTACTTC. Amino acids: CASSLPGQGSYEQYF.

This clonotype was picked up a small number of times. This chain connects TRBV12-3 or TRBV12-4 to TRBJ2-7; possible D gene TRBD2, 5 bases. V gave up 6 bases and J gave up 3 bases, with 12 bases separating them. The CDR3 contains 13 residues. This CDR3 is CASRRGAGYEQYF. CDR3 sequence (DNA): TGTGCCAGCAGACGGGGTGCAGGCTACGAGCAGTACTTC.

The rearrangement links TRBV2 to TRBJ2-7, with a tentative D call TRBD1 (6 bases). CDR1 and CDR2 from the germline V gene are SNHLY and FYNNEI. Deletions cut 10 bases from V and 3 bases from J, with 13 bases between. The CDR3 sequence is 12 residues long. This CDR3 reads CATRTEVYEQYF. The CDR3 DNA reads as TGTGCCACGAGGACAGAAGTCTACGAGCAGTACTTC.

The rearrangement links TRBV7-2 to TRBJ2-5; 7 bases are a match to TRBD2. V lost 5 bases, J lost 3 bases, and 12 bases stayed unmatched. The CDR3 runs 16 residues. Germline V CDR1 and CDR2: SGHTA, FQGNSA. The CDR3 DNA reads as TGTGCCAGCAGCCTGGGGTCGCGGGGGAGGAAAGAGACCCAGTACTTC. Translating gives CASSLGSRGRKETQYF. Using reference TRBV7-2 and TRBJ2-5 for the parts outside the CDR3, the full variable domain is GAGVSQSPSNKVTEKGKDVELRCDPISGHTALYWYRQSLGQGLEFLIYFQGNSAPDKSGLPSDRFSAERTGGSVSTLTIQRTQQEDSAVYLCASSLGSRGRKETQYFGPGTRLLVL.

This clonotype was counted only a few times. This rearrangement joins TRBV7-8 to TRBJ1-6; 9 positions match TRBD1. Trimming cost V 3 bases and J 8 bases; bases outside gene matches: 8. Germline lookup yields CDR1 SGHVS and CDR2 FQNEAQ. The CDR3 contains 16 residues. The DNA for the CDR3 is TGTGCCAGCAGCTTGGGGGGGGGACAGGGATATTCACCCCTCCACTTT. It translates to CASSLGGGQGYSPLHF. The entire variable domain, with the rest obtained from reference TRBV7-8 and TRBJ1-6, is as follows: GAGVSQSPRYKVAKRGQDVALRCDPISGHVSLFWYQQALGQGPEFLTYFQNEAQLDKSGLPSDRFFAERPEGSVSTLKIQRTQQEDSAVYLCASSLGGGQGYSPLHFGNGTRLTVT.

CDR3 in amino acids: CASQFWTGGSEDYGYTF. The CDR3 nucleotides are TGTGCCAGCCAGTTTTGGACAGGGGGCAGTGAAGACTATGGCTACACCTTC. The chain carries TRBV6-1 and TRBJ1-2; 11 bases fit TRBD1. The CDR3 totals 17 residues. Germline values: CDR1 MNHNS, CDR2 SASEGT. The ends lost 8 bases at V and 3 bases at J; junction bases unmatched: 14.

This clonotype was observed a few times. The V gene is TRBV6-2 or TRBV6-3, the J gene TRBJ2-5; 10 bases fit TRBD1. CDR1 is MNHEY and CDR2 is SVGEGT in the germline V gene. The V segment lost 2 bases and the J segment 4 bases; nucleotides outside the gene matches: 16. The CDR3 totals 19 residues. The CDR3 bases are TGTGCCAGCAGTTACGATCGGACAGGGGGTACCAACGGAAGAGAGACCCAGTACTTC. This codes for CASSYDRTGGTNGRETQYF.

This clonotype was counted between two and nine times. The germline gene is not matched at one end of the junction; a read error may be the cause. The chain links TRBV4-1 to TRBJ2-2, with TRBD1 matching 8 bases. The CDR3 is 15 amino acids. Germline lookup yields CDR1 MGHRA and CDR2 YSYEKL. The CDR3 is CASSYRTGRPGELFF. For the CDR3, the DNA is TGTGCCAGCAGCTACCGGACAGGGAGGCCCGGGGAGCTGTTTTTT.

This chain links TRBV25-1 with TRBJ1-1, with unresolved D. V lost 1 base and J 1 base, leaving 13 bases between the germline ends. CDR1 and CDR2 from the germline V gene are MGHDK and SYGVNS. This CDR3 spans 16 amino acids. The CDR3 region has the DNA TGTGCCAGCAGTGAATTAGCCGGAGTGGGGAACACTGAAGCTTTCTTT. Protein: CASSELAGVGNTEAFF.

This clonotype was seen more than once but under ten times. This chain joins TRBV7-2 and TRBJ2-5, with a tentative D call TRBD1 (6 bases). V lost 2 bases, J lost 0 bases, and 16 bases lay in between. In germline, CDR1 is SGHTA, CDR2 FQGNSA. The CDR3 consists of 17 residues. The CDR3 sequence is CASSLRVGASYQETQYF. CDR3 coding DNA: TGTGCCAGCAGCTTACGTGTGGGGGCTTCATACCAAGAGACCCAGTACTTC.

The chain combines TRBV7-2 with TRBJ2-7; D possibly corresponds to TRBD1 (6 bases). Germline values: CDR1 SGHTA, CDR2 FQGNSA. The CDR3 contains 17 residues. Trimming took off 5 bases at V and 7 bases at J, with 27 bases between the two ends. The CDR3 nucleotides are TGTGCCAGCAGCGTTAGTTATCCCACAGGGCTTGACAGAGAGCAGTACTTC. This translates into CASSVSYPTGLDREQYF.

This clonotype was observed once. This chain connects TRBV3-1 to TRBJ2-7; TRBD1 agrees at 9 bases. The V segment lost 5 bases and the J segment 7 bases; nucleotides outside the gene matches: 9. Germline V CDR1 and CDR2: LGHDT, YNNKEL (reference sequence). The CDR3 contains 14 residues. Written as DNA, the CDR3 is TGTGCCAGCAGCGCGGACAGGGGTTCGGGTGAGCAGTACTTC. Translated, it gives CASSADRGSGEQYF.

The chain combines TRBV19 with TRBJ1-5; 10 bases agree with TRBD1. This CDR3 comprises 18 residues. In germline, CDR1 is LNHDA, CDR2 SQIVND (reference sequence). The ends lost 4 bases at V and 0 bases at J; junction bases unmatched: 9. The CDR3 loop reads CASSTIDRGRDSNQPQHF. For the CDR3, the DNA is TGTGCCAGTAGTACGATAGACAGGGGGCGAGATAGCAATCAGCCCCAGCATTTT.

Only a few counts were recorded for this clonotype. The rearrangement links TRBV6-6 to TRBJ1-2; D gene ambiguous. This CDR3 is 15 amino acids long. V lost 4 bases and J 11 bases, leaving 23 bases between the germline ends. Per germline, CDR1 MNHNY and CDR2 SVGAGI (reference sequence). DNA of the CDR3: TGTGCCAGCAGTTCGCCAAAAACATATCCGAGCCTTTACACCTTC. Its protein product is CASSSPKTYPSLYTF.

In DNA, the CDR3 is TGTGCCAGCAGCCCCCGGAGGGTGAACACTGAAGCTTTCTTT. This codes for CASSPRRVNTEAFF. The gene calls are TRBV9 and TRBJ1-1, with D uncertain. CDR1 is SGDLS, CDR2 YYNGEE, per germline. The germline V and J ends were trimmed by 4 bases and 0 bases, with 10 bases remaining between them. The CDR3 spans 14 residues.